The source of this T cell receptor (beta chain) is a study of beta chain features in type 1 diabetes. Whole-study findings and limits: Across all four CD4+ subsets, people with type 1 diabetes showed modestly shorter TCRB CDR3s. Patients with type 1 diabetes carried fewer insertions and had more deletions at their VDJ junctions. Sequencing from cDNA could over-represent high-TCR-expressing cells.

Expressed TCRB transcripts were sequenced after all isolated RNA was converted to cDNA. Only in-frame clones appear in the TCRdb table, and some are missing; sequencing was by immunoSEQ multiplex PCR. The table has a few hundred thousand clones, 10% to 15% seen once. This clone was recorded once. The antigen remains unidentified. Sorting based on CD45RO/CCR7/CD25/CD127/CD95/CD27 separated CD4+ naive, central memory, regulatory and stem cell-like memory cells. The CDR3 loop spans 14 amino acids. Germline values: CDR1 SGHRS, CDR2 YFSETQ. Trimming pared 4 bases from V and 8 bases from J, leaving 18 bases between.

V and J are TRBV5-1 and TRBJ1-2, with D possibly TRBD1 on 5 matching bases. The receptor comes from a woman under 30 with type 1 diabetes. Sequenced input: naive CD4+ T cells from blood. CDR3 bases: TGCGCCAGCAGCCCTGGCGCAGGGTCAGGGGGCTACACCTTC. It is translated as CASSPGAGSGGYTF. The full variable domain, rest sourced from reference TRBV5-1 and TRBJ1-2, is KAGVTQTPRYLIKTRGQQVTLSCSPISGHRSVSWYQQTPGQGLQFLFEYFSETQRNKGNFPGRFSGRQFSNSRSEMNVSTLELGDSALYLCASSPGAGSGGYTFGSGTRLTVV.